This paragraph covers one T cell receptor beta chain sequence. There are many counts of this clonotype. Its antigen specificity is not known. Per-base quality was not reported, and no clone a single base away is much larger than it. Libraries were made using multiplex PCR. The reads were generated on an Illumina HiSeq 2500. Following protocols modified from ARM-PCR, the researchers constructed TCRbeta libraries through three rounds of nested PCR with primers (Table S4). Before sequencing, PCR products in the 200-500 bp range were cut out of the gel and cleaned up using the QIAquick gel extraction kit. Concerning the study's data processing: Reads were cleaned with Trimmomatic, merged with FLASH into complete CDR3 sequences, and assigned to V(D)J germline segments with MiTCR. VDJtools was used to compute clonal diversity as the inverse Simpson's index. In-frame sequences without a premature stop codon were defined as productive reads. TCRdb reanalyzed the raw reads on its own, using fastp at Q25 for trimming and MiXCR for clone calling, and kept in-frame beta chains. Each entry is one CDR3 protein sequence, shown with its most common DNA and genes. The V and J calls were determined by TCRdb, not by the authors. This sample lists around 100,000 distinct CDR3 sequences; over 55% were detected once. Around a fifth of the sample is held by the ten biggest clonotypes.

Bulk unsorted tissue served as the source for RNA extraction, and RNA quality was assessed using a NanoDrop ND-1000 and an Agilent 2100. For the normal lung samples, distant non-tumor tissue was collected more than 3 cm away from the tumor edge. Newly diagnosed lung cancer patients without prior chemotherapy who had been admitted for thoracic surgery in China between August and November 2014 were enrolled as donors. Patients who had received previous radiotherapy or chemotherapy, or who had another concurrent cancer, were excluded from the study. Surgical tissue pieces of 1-2 cm3 were preserved in RNAlater solution and stored at -80 °C until use. This sample is part of a study of tumor and adjacent non-tumor tissue in lung cancer (dated by TCRdb to about 2018). About the full investigation: Patients with adenocarcinoma (approximately twelve), squamous cell carcinoma (2) and small cell lung cancer (1) were included in the cohort. A total of some 130 million productive TCRbeta reads were generated by sequencing, corresponding to an average of roughly 4 million reads per sample. Ages among the roughly 15 patients ranged from about 31 to 76 years, there were around 10 men and 5 women, and disease was at TNM stage I to III. Some 31 paired specimens, one tumor and one normal lung sample per patient, were profiled by TCRbeta CDR3 sequencing. The study compared bulk TCRbeta repertoires between lung tumor tissue and matched distant non-tumor lung tissue from 15 lung cancer patients. Results and caveats for the whole study, not just this receptor: A significantly larger cumulative share of the repertoire was made up by the top 100 clones in normal lung than in tumor tissue. The cohort had only around 14 patients, and the authors noted that larger samples and more detailed clinical data are needed. Significantly higher TCR diversity was found in younger patients, and higher tumor TCR diversity was associated with shorter overall and disease-free survival. Because peripheral blood was not sequenced, blood TCRbeta repertoires in the lung cancer patients of the study were not examined. The methods do not name the sequencing platform or mention unique molecular identifiers. Tumor tissue showed significantly higher TCR diversity (inverse Simpson) than normal lung tissue, at 431.37 vs 166.20 (P = 0.0075, Mann-Whitney U test).

V is shortened by 1 base, J by 0 bases, and the region joining them spans 10 bases. The CDR1 and CDR2 encoded by the germline V gene are MGHRA and YSYEKL. Including the terminal cysteine and phenylalanine, the CDR3 comprises 16 residues. The read is trimmed to its CDR3 DNA, 48 bases read in frame from base 1. This TCR was sampled from a man aged 30 to 39 with non-small cell lung cancer. The V and J genes are TRBV4-1 and TRBJ1-3; no D gene is confidently identified. Sequencing was carried out using distant non-tumor lung tissue. The DNA reads as follows: TGCGCCAGCAGCCAAGGAACAAGGATCTCTGGAAACACCATATATTTT. It translates as CASSQGTRISGNTIYF.